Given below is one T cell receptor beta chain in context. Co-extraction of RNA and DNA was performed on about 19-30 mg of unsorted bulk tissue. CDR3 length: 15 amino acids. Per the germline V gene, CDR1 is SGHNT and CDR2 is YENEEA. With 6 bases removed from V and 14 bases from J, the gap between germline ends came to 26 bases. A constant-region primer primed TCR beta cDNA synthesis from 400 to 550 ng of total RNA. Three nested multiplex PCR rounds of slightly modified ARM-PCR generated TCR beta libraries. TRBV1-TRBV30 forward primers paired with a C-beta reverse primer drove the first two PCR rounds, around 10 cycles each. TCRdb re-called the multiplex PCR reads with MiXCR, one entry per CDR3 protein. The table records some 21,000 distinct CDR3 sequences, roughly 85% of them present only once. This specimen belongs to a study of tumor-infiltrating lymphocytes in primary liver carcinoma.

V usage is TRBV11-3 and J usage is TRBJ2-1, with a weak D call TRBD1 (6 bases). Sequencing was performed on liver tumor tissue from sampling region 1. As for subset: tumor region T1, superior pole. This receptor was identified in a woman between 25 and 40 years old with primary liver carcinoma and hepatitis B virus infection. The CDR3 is CASSSTGHGFLDEFF. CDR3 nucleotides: TGTGCCAGCAGTTCAACGGGACACGGCTTCTTGGATGAGTTCTTC.